This TCR beta chain is from a study of cytomegalovirus exposure and HLA in healthy donors. General study findings and limits: The classifier, whose performance was assessed in both the original and validation cohorts, reportedly diagnosed cytomegalovirus status with high specificity and sensitivity.

Measured with immunoSEQ multiplex PCR; TCRdb has only the in-frame clones, and not every one. Of 20,000 to 25,000 clones in the sample, around 97% were seen once. The length of the CDR3 is 13 residues. From germline, CDR1 is MNHEY and CDR2 SMNVEV (reference sequence). V lost 5 bases and J 2 bases, leaving 10 bases between the germline ends. Notes on this clone: What it binds is not known.

The chain joins TRBV27 to TRBJ2-7; D ambiguous. The sample consisted of PBMCs. This TCR derives from a man aged 25-40 years in good health and CMV-seropositive. CDR3 region: CASSQDSTYEQYF. The CDR3 region has the DNA TGTGCCAGCAGTCAGGATTCAACCTACGAGCAGTACTTC.